The T cell receptor (beta chain) described here comes from a study of blood T cells in healthy people across ages. CDR1 and CDR2 (germline): LGHNA, YNFKEQ. The J segment lost 2 bases and the V segment lost 4 bases, leaving 7 bases of the junction unmatched. There are 16 residues in the CDR3. Donors were systemically healthy Caucasian individuals from Russia aged 6 to 90 years. Researchers collected around 10 milliliters of peripheral blood from every single donor. With a J-beta primer mix and a sample-barcoded 5' primer, a second PCR ran roughly 6 to 11 cycles. One entry per CDR3 protein, called by TCRdb with MiXCR from the 5' RACE reads. The data show roughly 800,000 distinct CDR3 sequences, about 36% seen once. This clonotype has more than one count but fewer than ten.

Sequenced: blood. The chain links TRBV4-2 to TRBJ1-5; the match to TRBD1 covers 8 bases. The sequence derives from a man aged 18 to 29 in good health. The CDR3 spells CASSRGSGQGNQPQHF. CDR3 nucleotides: TGTGCCAGCAGCCGAGGATCGGGACAGGGCAATCAGCCCCAGCATTTT.